The 8 T cell receptor beta chains reported below all come from one sample, sequenced in a study of CD8+CD57+ T cells in acquired aplastic anemia. Genomic DNA acted as the template from which TCR beta VDJ combination and CDR3 sequence profiling were carried out. TCRdb re-analysed the reads in MiXCR, keeping a single row per CDR3 protein. The table records around 64,000 distinct CDR3 sequences, roughly 54% of them present only once. Specimen: sorted CD4+, CD8+, or CD8+CD57+ T cells (not recorded which) from PBMCs. These receptors all come from a human donor in good health, serving as a control.

This clonotype was seen repeatedly, ten times or more. V gene TRBV19 combines with J gene TRBJ2-1; 9 nucleotides align to TRBD2. CDR1 and CDR2 from the germline V gene are LNHDA and SQIVND (reference sequence). The CDR3 is 16 residues long. Trimming removed 3 bases from V and 5 bases from J; junction bases left unmatched: 8. CDR3 amino acids: CASSITASGEHNEQFF. The DNA for the CDR3 is TGTGCCAGTAGTATTACGGCTAGCGGGGAACACAATGAGCAGTTCTTC.

The chain couples TRBV29-1 to TRBJ2-7; TRBD1 matches at 10 bases. This CDR3 has 14 amino acids. Germline loops: CDR1 SQVTM, CDR2 ANQGSEA. V gave up 8 bases and J gave up 3 bases; unmatched junction bases: 10. CDR3 DNA: TGCAGCCAGACCGGGACAGGGGTCTTCTACGAGCAGTACTTC. The encoded protein is CSQTGTGVFYEQYF.

This clonotype has more than one count but fewer than ten. This chain uses TRBV19 with TRBJ2-7; D is uncertain. The V gene lost 4 bases and the J gene lost 6 bases, with 10 bases spanning the gap. The CDR3 consists of 12 residues. In germline, CDR1 is LNHDA, CDR2 SQIVND (reference sequence). The CDR3 DNA reads as TGTGCCAGTAGTACACGGCCGGCCGAGCAGTACTTC. It encodes CASSTRPAEQYF.

The genes are TRBV7-2 and TRBJ1-2, with D possibly TRBD1 on 5 matching bases. Germline V gene lookup returns CDR1 SGHTA and CDR2 FQGNSA. The CDR3 spans 14 residues. Trimming removed 9 bases from V and 3 bases from J, with 17 bases in between. CDR3 in DNA: TGTGCCAGTCTAACTACAGGAATCTACTATGGCTACACCTTC. This sequence encodes CASLTTGIYYGYTF.

The rearrangement links TRBV24-1 to TRBJ2-7; D remains unclear. CDR1 and CDR2 from the germline V gene are KGHDR and SFDVKD. V lost 2 bases, J lost 3 bases, and 13 bases lay in between. CDR3 size: 15 residues. The DNA for the CDR3 is TGTGCCACCAGTGATTCGTGGGGTCCCAGCTACGAGCAGTACTTC. This sequence encodes CATSDSWGPSYEQYF.

The V and J genes are TRBV6-1 and TRBJ1-4; tentative D call: TRBD1 (6 bases). The CDR3 sequence is 13 residues long. V lost 5 bases and J lost 7, with 11 bases in between. The germline CDR1 and CDR2 sequences are MNHNS and SASEGT. This chain's CDR3 is CASSTPGAEKLFF. CDR3 nucleotide sequence: TGTGCCAGCAGTACACCGGGGGCTGAAAAACTGTTTTTT.

About this clonotype itself: This sequence may be a read error, since a much larger clone differs from it by one base. The DNA is left out, because the CDR3 cannot be placed on it with certainty; the CDR3 is given as TCRdb lists it. This chain joins TRBV19 and TRBJ2-1; TRBD1 reflects the table's D call only, with no check against the DNA. The germline CDR1 and CDR2 sequences are LNHDA and SQIVND (reference sequence). The CDR3 is 14 residues long, counting both termini. The CDR3: CAWGGGSSYNEQLF.

This clonotype was observed at least ten times. CDR3: CAINQGGNTGELFF. CDR3 DNA: TGTGCCATCAATCAGGGGGGTAACACCGGGGAGCTGTTTTTT. V gene TRBV19 combines with J gene TRBJ2-2; D perhaps matches TRBD1 (7 bases). With 10 bases removed from V and 2 bases from J, the gap between germline ends came to 14 bases. CDR1 LNHDA and CDR2 SQIVND come from the germline V gene (reference sequence). The CDR3 sequence is 14 residues long.